Listed below are T cell receptor beta chains from one sample, sequenced in a study of T cell responses to AZD1222 COVID-19 vaccine. Using immunoSEQ multiplex PCR, the repertoire was profiled, and TCRdb retains in-frame clones only, with some absent. This table has 110,000 to 150,000 clones, around 90% appearing once. The material sequenced was peripheral blood, taken on day 0 of AZD1222 vaccination. These receptors all stem from an adult in good health. Each CDR3 is given with its conserved first and last residue. Each record gives: J gene, clone size, D gene, V gene, CDR3 DNA, CDR3 protein. A D gene is named only where the DNA matches it firmly. Not every row has a clone size; where given, it reads once, few, many or a size class.

>TRBJ2-7|NA|NA|TRBV6-2/TRBV6-3
TGTGCCAGCAGTTGGACCTACGAGCAGTACTTC
CASSWTYEQYF
>TRBJ2-1|NA|NA|TRBV9
TGTGCCAGCAGCTTGGGACTGGCTTACTACAATGAGCAGTTCTTC
CASSLGLAYYNEQFF
>TRBJ2-1|NA|NA|TRBV5-8
TGTGCCAGCAGCCGACCGGTACTAGATACAATGGAGCAGTTCTTC
CASSRPVLDTMEQFF
>TRBJ1-2|NA|NA|TRBV6-5
TGTGCCAGCAGAGGGTTAAACTATGGCTACACCTTC
CASRGLNYGYTF
>TRBJ1-4|NA|NA|TRBV28
TGTGCCAGCAGTTTGGGGGGGTGGACTAATGAAAAACTGTTTTTT
CASSLGGWTNEKLFF
>TRBJ2-7|NA|NA|TRBV29-1
TGCAGCGTGGGGGACGGACCCTACGAGCAGTACTTC
CSVGDGPYEQYF
>TRBJ1-2|NA|NA|TRBV4-1
TGCGCCAGCAGCCCTCCTCCCGGGTTAATTTATGGCTACACCTTC
CASSPPPGLIYGYTF
>TRBJ2-1|once|TRBD2|TRBV4-2
TGTGCCAGCAGCCAACTTGCACTGGGAACTAGCGGGAGAGATGGTGAGCAGTTCTTC
CASSQLALGTSGRDGEQFF
>TRBJ2-5|NA|NA|TRBV4-1
TGCGCCAGCAGCCAAGGGACGGGCTTGGAGACCCAGTACTTC
CASSQGTGLETQYF
>TRBJ2-3|few|NA|TRBV28
TGTGCCAGCAGTCCAGGGACGCCCGCTGATACGCAGTATTTT
CASSPGTPADTQYF
>TRBJ1-5|once|NA|TRBV12-3/TRBV12-4
TGTGCCAGCAGTTTGCTCAGGGATCAGCCCCAGCATTTT
CASSLLRDQPQHF
>TRBJ1-2|NA|NA|TRBV29-1
TGCAGCGTTGAAGGTCGGAGACTAAACTATGGCTACACCTTC
CSVEGRRLNYGYTF
>TRBJ1-2|NA|NA|TRBV27
TGTGCCAGCAGTTTATCGGGCAGGGAATATGCTGGCTACACCTTC
CASSLSGREYAGYTF
>TRBJ2-7|few|NA|TRBV9
TGTGCCAGCAGCGTAGGGCCGGGGCGTACCTACGAGCAGTACTTC
CASSVGPGRTYEQYF